This T cell receptor beta chain was identified during a study of blood T cell repertoires in COVID-19 (TCRdb year 2020). Regarding the study in general: Samples from collaborators originated in the United States, Italy and Spain and spanned both the acute and convalescent phases of COVID-19. The material from the prospective study consisted of cDNA or gDNA derived from T cells, B-cell-depleted T cells, or PBMCs. Subjects who had been exposed to COVID-19, were actively infected with it, or had recovered from it provided the deeply sampled blood TCRbeta repertoires that made up the dataset. The repertoires were released in a freely available public database intended as a resource for research on the immune response to SARS-CoV-2. The samples were drawn from two sources: the first 160 participants of the ongoing ImmuneRACE study, and fewer than 1,500 subjects contributed by 6 global collaborators. Sample metadata almost always included a de-identified subject ID, COVID-19 status, age in years and sex. Where HLA class I and class II types were available, the types were taken from metadata supplied by the sample provider, not from assay-based typing.

What the research found in general, with its limitations: The amount of clinical and demographic metadata varied by source and participant and was provided uncurated.

Concerning this clone itself: Its antigen is currently not known. Base quality data are lacking; no much larger clone is found one base away.

Collaborating institutions collected whole blood in K2EDTA tubes following their own protocols. For TCRbeta analysis, collaborator samples were shipped as frozen whole blood, as isolated PBMCs, or as DNA extracted from either sample type. Its CDR3 holds 13 amino acids, cysteine through phenylalanine. Just CDR3 DNA is preserved here, 39 bases in frame from base 1. V ends up 5 bases short and J 6 bases short, with an unmatched junction base count of 3. The germline V gene (reference sequence) provides CDR1 LNHDA and CDR2 SQIVND. The immunoSEQ Assay, a bias-controlled multiplex PCR, was used to amplify TCRbeta CDR3 regions from genomic DNA. The paper's processing steps were these. Within the assay, amplification of reference gene primers was used to estimate how many nucleated cells each sample contained. Sequence reads were collapsed and filtered to measure the absolute abundance of every unique TCRbeta CDR3 rearrangement. For each sample, productive Simpson clonality was calculated as the square root of Simpson's diversity index over productive rearrangements. TCRdb retrieved this table from immuneACCESS and kept in-frame rearrangements only. Not all clones are present; in checked studies, unresolved V genes account for under half, and no reason is known for the remainder. Clone size and V and J calls were adopted from that table, with D and trimming inferred from the DNA. Here the sample has roughly 160,000 clones; about four fifths occur a single time. 14% of the sample lies in the top ten.

This receptor was obtained from a man between 18 and 35 years old with active or convalescent COVID-19. The sequencing input was peripheral blood. This chain joins TRBV19 to TRBJ2-2, and 7 junction bases match TRBD1. The CDR3 protein sequence reads: CASSSDRAGELFF. At the DNA level, the sequence is TGTGCCAGTAGTTCCGACAGGGCCGGGGAGCTGTTTTTT. Outside the CDR3, residues come from the reference TRBV19 and TRBJ2-2 proteins, so the full variable domain is: DGGITQSPKYLFRKEGQNVTLSCEQNLNHDAMYWYRQDPGQGLRLIYYSQIVNDFQKGDIAEGYSVSREKKESFPLTVTSAQKNPTAFYLCASSSDRAGELFFGEGSRLTVL.